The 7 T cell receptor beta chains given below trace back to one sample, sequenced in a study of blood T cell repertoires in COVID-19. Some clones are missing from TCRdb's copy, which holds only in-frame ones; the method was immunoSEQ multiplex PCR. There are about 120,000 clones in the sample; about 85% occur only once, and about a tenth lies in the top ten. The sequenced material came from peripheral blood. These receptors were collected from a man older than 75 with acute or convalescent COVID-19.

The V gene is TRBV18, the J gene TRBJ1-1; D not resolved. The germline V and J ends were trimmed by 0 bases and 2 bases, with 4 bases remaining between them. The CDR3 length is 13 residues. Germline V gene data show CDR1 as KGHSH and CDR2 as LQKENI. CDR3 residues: CASSPPANTEAFF. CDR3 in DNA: TGTGCCAGCTCACCACCGGCCAACACTGAAGCTTTCTTT.

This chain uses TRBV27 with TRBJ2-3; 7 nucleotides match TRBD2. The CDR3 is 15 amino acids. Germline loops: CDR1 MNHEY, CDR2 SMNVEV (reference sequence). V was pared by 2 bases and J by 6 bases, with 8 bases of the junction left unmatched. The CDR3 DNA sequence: TGTGCCAGCAGTTTAGGTCAACCCGGGGGGGATACGCAGTATTTT. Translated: CASSLGQPGGDTQYF.

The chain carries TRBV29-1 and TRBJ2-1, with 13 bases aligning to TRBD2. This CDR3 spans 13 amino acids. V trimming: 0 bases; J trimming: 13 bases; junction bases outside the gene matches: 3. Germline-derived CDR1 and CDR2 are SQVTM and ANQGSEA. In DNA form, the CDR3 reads TGCAGCGTTGAAGAGGGACTAGCGGGACACCAGTTCTTC. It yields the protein CSVEEGLAGHQFF.

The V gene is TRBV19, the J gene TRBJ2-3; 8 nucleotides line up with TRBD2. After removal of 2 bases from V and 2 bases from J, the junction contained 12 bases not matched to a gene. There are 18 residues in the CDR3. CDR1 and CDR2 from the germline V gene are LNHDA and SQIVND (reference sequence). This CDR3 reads CASSISGTRGSNTDTQYF. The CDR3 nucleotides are TGTGCCAGTAGTATATCTGGGACTAGGGGGTCCAACACAGATACGCAGTATTTT. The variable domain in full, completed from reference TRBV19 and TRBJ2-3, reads DGGITQSPKYLFRKEGQNVTLSCEQNLNHDAMYWYRQDPGQGLRLIYYSQIVNDFQKGDIAEGYSVSREKKESFPLTVTSAQKNPTAFYLCASSISGTRGSNTDTQYFGPGTRLTVL.

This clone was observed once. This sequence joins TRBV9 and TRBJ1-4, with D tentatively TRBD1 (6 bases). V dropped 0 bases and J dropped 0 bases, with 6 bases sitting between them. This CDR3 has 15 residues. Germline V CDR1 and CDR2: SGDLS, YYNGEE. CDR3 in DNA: TGTGCCAGCAGCGTAGACAGGGCAACTAATGAAAAACTGTTTTTT. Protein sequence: CASSVDRATNEKLFF.

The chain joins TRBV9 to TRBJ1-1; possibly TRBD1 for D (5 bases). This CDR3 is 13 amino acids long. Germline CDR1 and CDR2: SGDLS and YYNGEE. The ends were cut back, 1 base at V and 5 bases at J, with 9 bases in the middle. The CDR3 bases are TGTGCCAGCAGCGTATCTGGGGGGACTGAAGCTTTCTTT. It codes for CASSVSGGTEAFF.

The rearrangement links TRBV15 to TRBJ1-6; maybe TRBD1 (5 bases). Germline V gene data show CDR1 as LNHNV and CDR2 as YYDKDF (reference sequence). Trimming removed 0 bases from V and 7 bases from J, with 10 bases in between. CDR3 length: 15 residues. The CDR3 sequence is CATSREPGMNSPLHF. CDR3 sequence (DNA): TGTGCCACCAGCAGAGAACCAGGGATGAATTCACCCCTCCACTTT.